The TCR beta chain described here comes from a study of siplizumab effects on memory and regulatory T cells. The study, taken as a whole, reports: In roughly 75-96% of proliferating CD4+ or CD8+ clones, a naive or memory phenotype could not be assigned. Sequences below about 10^-5 frequency were poorly captured. As a result, only a minor fraction of alloreactive clones mapped to unstimulated subsets.

This clone is a singleton in its sample. Its antigen is currently unknown. Sequencing used immunoSEQ multiplex PCR; TCRdb keeps in-frame clones, though not all of them. The repertoire holds 85,000 or so clones, with 85% to 95% as singletons. Trimming shortened V by 8 bases and J by 7 bases, and 12 bases separated the two germline ends. The CDR3 covers 11 residues. The germline gives CDR1 WSHSY, CDR2 SAAADI. The chain carries TRBV10-2 and TRBJ2-7; the D gene is possibly TRBD1 (6 bases). The sample comprised CD8+ T cells sorted from blood. The TCR sequence derives from a human donor in good health. The DNA of the CDR3 is TGCGCCAGCTCAGAAACAGGGGAGCAGTACTTC. It encodes CASSETGEQYF.